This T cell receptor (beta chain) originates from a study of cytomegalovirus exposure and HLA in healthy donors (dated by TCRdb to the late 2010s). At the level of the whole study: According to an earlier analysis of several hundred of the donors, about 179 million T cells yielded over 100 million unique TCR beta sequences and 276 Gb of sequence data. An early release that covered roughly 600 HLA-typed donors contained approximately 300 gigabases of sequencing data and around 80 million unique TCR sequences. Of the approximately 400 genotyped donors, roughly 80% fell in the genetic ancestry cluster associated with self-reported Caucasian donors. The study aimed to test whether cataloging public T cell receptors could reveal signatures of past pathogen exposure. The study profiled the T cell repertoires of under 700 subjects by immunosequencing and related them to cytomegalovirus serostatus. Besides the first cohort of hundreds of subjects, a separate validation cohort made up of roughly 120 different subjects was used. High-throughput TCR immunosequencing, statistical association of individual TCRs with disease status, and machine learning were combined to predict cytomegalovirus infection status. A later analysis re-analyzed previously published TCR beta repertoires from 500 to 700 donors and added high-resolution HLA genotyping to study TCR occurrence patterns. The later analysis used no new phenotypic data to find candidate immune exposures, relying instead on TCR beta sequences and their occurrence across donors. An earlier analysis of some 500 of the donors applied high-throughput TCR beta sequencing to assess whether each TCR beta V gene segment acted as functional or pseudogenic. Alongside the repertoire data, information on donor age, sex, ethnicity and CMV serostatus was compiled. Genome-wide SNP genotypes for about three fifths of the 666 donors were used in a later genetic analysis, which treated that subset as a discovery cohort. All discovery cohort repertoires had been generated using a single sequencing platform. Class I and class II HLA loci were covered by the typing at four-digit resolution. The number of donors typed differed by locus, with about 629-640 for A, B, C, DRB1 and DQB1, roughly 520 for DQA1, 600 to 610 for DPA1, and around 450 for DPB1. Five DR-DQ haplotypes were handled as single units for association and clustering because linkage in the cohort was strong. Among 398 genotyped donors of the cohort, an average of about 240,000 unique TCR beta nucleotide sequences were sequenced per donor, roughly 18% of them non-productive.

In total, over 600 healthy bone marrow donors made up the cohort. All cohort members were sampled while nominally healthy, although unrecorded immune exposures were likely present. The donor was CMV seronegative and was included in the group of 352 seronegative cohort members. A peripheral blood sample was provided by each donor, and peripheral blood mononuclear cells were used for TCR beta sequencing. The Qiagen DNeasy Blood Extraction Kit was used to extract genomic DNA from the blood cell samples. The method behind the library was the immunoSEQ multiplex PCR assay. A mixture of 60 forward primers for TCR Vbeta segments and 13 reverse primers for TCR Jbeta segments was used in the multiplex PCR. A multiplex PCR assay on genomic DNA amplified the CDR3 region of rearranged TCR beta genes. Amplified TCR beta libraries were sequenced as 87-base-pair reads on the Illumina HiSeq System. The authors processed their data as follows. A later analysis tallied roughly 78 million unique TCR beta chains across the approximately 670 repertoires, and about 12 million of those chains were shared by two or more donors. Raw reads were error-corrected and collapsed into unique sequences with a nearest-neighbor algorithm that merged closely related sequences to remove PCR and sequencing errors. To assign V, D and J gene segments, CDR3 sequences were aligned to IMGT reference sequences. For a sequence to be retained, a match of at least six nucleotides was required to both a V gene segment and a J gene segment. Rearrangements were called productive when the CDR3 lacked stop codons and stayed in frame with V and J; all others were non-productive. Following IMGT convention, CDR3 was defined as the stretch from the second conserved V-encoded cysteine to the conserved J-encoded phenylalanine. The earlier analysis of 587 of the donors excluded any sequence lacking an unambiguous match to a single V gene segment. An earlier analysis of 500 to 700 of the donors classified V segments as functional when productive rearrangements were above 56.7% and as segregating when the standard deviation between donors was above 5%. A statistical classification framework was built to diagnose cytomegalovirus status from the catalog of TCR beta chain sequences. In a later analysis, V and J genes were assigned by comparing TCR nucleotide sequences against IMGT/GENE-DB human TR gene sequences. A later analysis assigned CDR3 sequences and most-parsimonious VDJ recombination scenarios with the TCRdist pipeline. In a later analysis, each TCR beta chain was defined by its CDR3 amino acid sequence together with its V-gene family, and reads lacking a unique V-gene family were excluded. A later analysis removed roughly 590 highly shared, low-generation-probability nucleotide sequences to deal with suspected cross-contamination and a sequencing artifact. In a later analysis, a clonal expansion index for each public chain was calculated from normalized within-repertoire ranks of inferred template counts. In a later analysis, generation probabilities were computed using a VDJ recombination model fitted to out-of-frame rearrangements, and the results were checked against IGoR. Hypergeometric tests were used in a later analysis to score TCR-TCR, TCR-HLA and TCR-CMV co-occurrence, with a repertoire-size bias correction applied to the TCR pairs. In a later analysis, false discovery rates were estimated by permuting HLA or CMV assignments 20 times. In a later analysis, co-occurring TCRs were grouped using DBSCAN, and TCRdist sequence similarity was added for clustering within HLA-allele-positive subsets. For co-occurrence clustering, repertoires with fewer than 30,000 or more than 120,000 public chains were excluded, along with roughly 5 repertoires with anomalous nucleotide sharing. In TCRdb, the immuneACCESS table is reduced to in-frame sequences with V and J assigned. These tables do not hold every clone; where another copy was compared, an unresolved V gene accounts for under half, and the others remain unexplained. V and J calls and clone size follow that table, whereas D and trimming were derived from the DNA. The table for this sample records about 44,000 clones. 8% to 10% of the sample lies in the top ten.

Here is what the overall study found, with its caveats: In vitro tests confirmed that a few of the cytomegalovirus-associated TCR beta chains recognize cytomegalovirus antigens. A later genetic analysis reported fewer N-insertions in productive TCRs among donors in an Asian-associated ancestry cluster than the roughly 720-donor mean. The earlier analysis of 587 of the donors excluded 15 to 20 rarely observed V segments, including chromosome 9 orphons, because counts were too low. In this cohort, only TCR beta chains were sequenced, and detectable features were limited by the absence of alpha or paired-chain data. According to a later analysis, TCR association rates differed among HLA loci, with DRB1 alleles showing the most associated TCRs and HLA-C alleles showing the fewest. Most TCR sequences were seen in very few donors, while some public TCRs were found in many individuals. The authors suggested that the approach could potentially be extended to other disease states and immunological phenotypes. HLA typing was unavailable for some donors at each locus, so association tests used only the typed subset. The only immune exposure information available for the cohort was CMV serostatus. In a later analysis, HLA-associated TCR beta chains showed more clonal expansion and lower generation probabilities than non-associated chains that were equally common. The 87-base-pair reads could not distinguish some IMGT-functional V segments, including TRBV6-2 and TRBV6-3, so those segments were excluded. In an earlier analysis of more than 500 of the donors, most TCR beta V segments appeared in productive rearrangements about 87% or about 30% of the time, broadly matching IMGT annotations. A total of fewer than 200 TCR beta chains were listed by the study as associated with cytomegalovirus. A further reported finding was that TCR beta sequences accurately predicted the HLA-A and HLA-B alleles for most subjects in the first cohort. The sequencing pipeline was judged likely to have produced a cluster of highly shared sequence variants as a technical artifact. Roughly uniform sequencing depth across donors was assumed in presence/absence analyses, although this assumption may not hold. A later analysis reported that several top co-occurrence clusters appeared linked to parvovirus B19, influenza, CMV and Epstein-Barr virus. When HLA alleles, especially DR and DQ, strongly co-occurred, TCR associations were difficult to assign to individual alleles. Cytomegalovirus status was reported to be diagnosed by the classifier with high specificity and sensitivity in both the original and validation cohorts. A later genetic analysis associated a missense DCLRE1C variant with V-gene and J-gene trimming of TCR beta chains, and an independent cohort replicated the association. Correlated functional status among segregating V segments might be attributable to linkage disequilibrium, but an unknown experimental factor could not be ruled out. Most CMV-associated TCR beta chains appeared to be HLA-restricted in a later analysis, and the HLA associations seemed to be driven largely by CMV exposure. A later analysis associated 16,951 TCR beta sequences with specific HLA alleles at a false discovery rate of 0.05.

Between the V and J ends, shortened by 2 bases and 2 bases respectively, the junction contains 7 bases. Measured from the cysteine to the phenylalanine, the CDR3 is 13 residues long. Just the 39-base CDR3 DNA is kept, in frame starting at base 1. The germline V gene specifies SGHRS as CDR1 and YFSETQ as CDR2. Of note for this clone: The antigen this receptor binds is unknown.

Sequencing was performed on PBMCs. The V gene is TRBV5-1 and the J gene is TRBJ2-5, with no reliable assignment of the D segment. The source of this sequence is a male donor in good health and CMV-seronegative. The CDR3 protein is CASSFSSQETQYF. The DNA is TGCGCCAGCAGCTTTAGCAGTCAAGAGACCCAGTACTTC.